The 28 T cell receptor beta chains below were found in one sample sequenced in a study of T cell responses to AZD1222 COVID-19 vaccine. Data came from immunoSEQ multiplex PCR; TCRdb stores just in-frame clones and leaves some out. The profile shows about 140,000 clones, approximately 91% of them singletons. This specimen was peripheral blood, taken 28 days after the second AZD1222 dose. These receptor sequences come from an adult who received the AZD1222 COVID-19 vaccine.

This clone counts as large. The chain combines TRBV14 with TRBJ1-2; D gene unclear. Looked up from germline, CDR1 is SGHDN and CDR2 is FVKESK. Trimming removed 1 base at V and 4 bases at J, with 13 bases between. The CDR3 contains 15 residues. CDR3 sequence reads: CASSQVVGDIYGYTF. The CDR3, as DNA: TGTGCCAGCAGCCAAGTCGTTGGAGACATCTATGGCTACACCTTC. Combining the CDR3 with reference TRBV14 and TRBJ1-2 gives the whole variable domain EAGVTQFPSHSVIEKGQTVTLRCDPISGHDNLYWYRRVMGKEIKFLLHFVKESKQDESGMPNNRFLAERTGGTYSTLKVQPAELEDSGVYFCASSQVVGDIYGYTFGSGTRLTVV.

This clone occurred a few times. The rearrangement joins TRBV19 to TRBJ2-7, with TRBD1 matching over 7 bases. Germline V gene sequence: CDR1 LNHDA, CDR2 SQIVND (reference sequence). This CDR3 region has 16 residues. Germline trimming cut 1 base from V and 2 bases from J; bases unmatched to any gene: 8. As DNA, the CDR3 is TGTGCCAGTAGTATAGGGGACAGTCAACCTCCCTACGAGCAGTACTTC. It is translated as CASSIGDSQPPYEQYF.

This clone has only one observation. The CDR3 DNA reads TGTGCCAGCAGTGACGGAGGGGGCCGCTTCGAAAAACTGTTTTTT. As protein: CASSDGGGRFEKLFF. J is TRBJ1-4 and V is TRBV6-1, with 7 bases matching TRBD1. Germline CDR1 is MNHNS and CDR2 is SASEGT. V lost 3 bases, J lost 8 bases, and 9 bases stayed unmatched. The CDR3 extends over 15 amino acids.

V usage is TRBV27 and J usage is TRBJ1-2; D remains unclear. V was trimmed by 3 bases and J by 0 bases, leaving 11 bases between them. This CDR3 region has 15 residues. Germline CDR1 and CDR2: MNHEY and SMNVEV (reference sequence). CDR3 DNA sequence: TGTGCCAGCAGTTTCGGTCGGGGTCCTAACTATGGCTACACCTTC. It yields the protein CASSFGRGPNYGYTF.

The chain joins TRBV18 to TRBJ2-1; 9 nucleotides align to TRBD2. The CDR3 contains 16 residues. Germline lookup yields CDR1 KGHSH and CDR2 LQKENI. J lost 2 bases, V lost 4 bases, and 6 bases had no gene match. The CDR3 spells CASSLSSSGAYNEQFF. The CDR3 DNA sequence: TGTGCCAGCTCACTCTCCTCTAGCGGGGCCTACAATGAGCAGTTCTTC.

The chain carries TRBV18 and TRBJ1-5; D call uncertain. The germline CDR1 and CDR2 sequences are KGHSH and LQKENI. The CDR3 totals 15 residues. Trimming cost V 1 base and J 4 bases, with 11 bases left between them. The CDR3 loop is CASSPRYAANQPQHF. Written as DNA, the CDR3 is TGTGCCAGCTCACCACGGTATGCAGCTAATCAGCCCCAGCATTTT. The complete variable domain, with remaining parts taken from reference TRBV18 and TRBJ1-5, reads NAGVMQNPRHLVRRRGQEARLRCSPMKGHSHVYWYRQLPEEGLKFMVYLQKENIIDESGMPKERFSAEFPKEGPSILRIQQVVRGDSAAYFCASSPRYAANQPQHFGDGTRLSIL.

As for this clone: Distinct nucleotide sequences in the sample also encode this CDR3. This sequence joins TRBV5-1 and TRBJ1-1, with D uncertain. The CDR3 contains 14 residues. V lost 0 bases and J 1 base, leaving 7 bases between the germline ends. Germline V gives CDR1 SGHRS, CDR2 YFSETQ. The CDR3 loop reads CASSLDPGNTEAFF. In DNA form, the CDR3 reads TGCGCCAGCAGCTTGGATCCGGGGAACACTGAAGCTTTCTTT.

V is TRBV6-6 and J is TRBJ1-2; D ambiguous. The V gene's germline CDR1 is MNHNY and CDR2 SVGAGI (reference sequence). The CDR3 totals 14 residues. Trimming took off 8 bases at V and 3 bases at J, with 16 bases between the two ends. The CDR3 sequence: CASSPAGADYGYTF. For the CDR3, the DNA is TGTGCCAGCTCGCCCGCCGGTGCGGACTATGGCTACACCTTC.

The rearrangement uses TRBV12-3 or TRBV12-4 and TRBJ1-4; 7 positions match TRBD1. CDR3 length: 13 amino acids. Trimming at V came to 4 bases and at J to 7 bases, leaving 3 bases not matched to a gene. The chain's CDR3 is CASSSTGFEKLFF. The CDR3 DNA follows: TGTGCCAGCAGTTCGACAGGGTTTGAAAAACTGTTTTTT.

This rearrangement joins TRBV6-4 to TRBJ2-2; 8 bases are shared with TRBD2. Germline V lookup: CDR1 MRHNA, CDR2 SNTAGT. The J segment lost 4 bases and the V segment lost 5 bases, leaving 0 bases of the junction unmatched. The length of the CDR3 is 13 residues. The DNA of the CDR3 is TGTGCCAGCAGTAGCGGGAGCACCGGGGAGCTGTTTTTT. Amino acids: CASSSGSTGELFF.

A few counts support this clone. The chain links TRBV3-1 (or the pseudogene TRBV3-2) to TRBJ2-5; TRBD1 aligns across 11 bases. CDR3 size: 17 residues. Germline values: CDR1 LGHDT, CDR2 YNNKEL (reference sequence). V shed 4 bases and J 7 bases; nucleotides not matched to a gene: 14. CDR3 DNA: TGTGCCAGCAGCCTTACTCCCTCCGGGACAGGGGGGGGGACCCAGTACTTC. Its translation: CASSLTPSGTGGGTQYF.

By sample share, this clone is medium-sized. As DNA, the CDR3 is TGTGCCAGCAGCCCTAGAGGACTAGGGTCCTACAATGAGCAGTTCTTC. Amino acids: CASSPRGLGSYNEQFF. This sequence joins TRBV6-2 or TRBV6-3 and TRBJ2-1, with 7 bases fitting TRBD2. The junction had 9 bases not matched to a gene; V was cut back by 6 bases and J by 1 base. The CDR3 extends over 16 amino acids. Germline V lookup: CDR1 MNHEY, CDR2 SVGEGT.

The chain recombines TRBV3-1 (or the pseudogene TRBV3-2) with TRBJ1-6; TRBD1 matches 7 bases. CDR1 LGHDT and CDR2 YNNKEL come from the germline V gene (reference sequence). Trimming took 1 base from V and 10 from J; bases not matched to a gene: 4. The CDR3 has 14 amino acids. DNA of the CDR3: TGTGCCAGCAGCCAAGGTCAGGGGGTATCACCCCTCCACTTT. Protein product: CASSQGQGVSPLHF.

The V and J genes are TRBV11-3 and TRBJ2-3, with unresolved D. The germline V and J ends were trimmed by 4 bases and 6 bases, with 11 bases remaining between them. The germline V gene encodes CDR1 SGHNT and CDR2 YENEEA. The CDR3 length is 13 residues. The DNA of the CDR3 is TGTGCCAGCAGCTCGGGCCTTAGGGATACGCAGTATTTT. Amino acid sequence: CASSSGLRDTQYF.

CDR3 sequence: CASSVESAGVNSPLHF. In nucleotides, the CDR3 is TGTGCCAGCAGCGTAGAGTCGGCCGGGGTTAATTCACCCCTCCACTTT. The J gene is TRBJ1-6, the V gene TRBV9; D is undetermined. The V and J ends lost 0 bases and 6 bases respectively, with 13 bases between them. The CDR3 covers 16 residues. Germline-derived CDR1 and CDR2 are SGDLS and YYNGEE. The full variable domain, rest sourced from reference TRBV9 and TRBJ1-6, is DSGVTQTPKHLITATGQRVTLRCSPRSGDLSVYWYQQSLDQGLQFLIQYYNGEERAKGNILERFSAQQFPDLHSELNLSSLELGDSALYFCASSVESAGVNSPLHFGNGTRLTVT.

This chain connects TRBV19 to TRBJ2-7; 7 nucleotides align to TRBD1. CDR1 and CDR2 (germline): LNHDA, SQIVND (reference sequence). The CDR3 totals 14 residues. V trimming: 2 bases; J trimming: 5 bases; junction bases outside the gene matches: 6. CDR3 sequence (DNA): TGTGCCAGTAGTATAAGGGACAGTTTTAACGAGCAGTACTTC. Its protein product is CASSIRDSFNEQYF.

This clone was detected only once. The chain recombines TRBV11-2 with TRBJ1-1; D uncertain. With 1 base removed from V and 1 base from J, the gap between germline ends came to 7 bases. The germline CDR1 and CDR2 sequences are SGHAT and FQNNGV. The CDR3 length is 14 residues. For the CDR3, the DNA is TGTGCCAGCAGCTTAGTCATCTCGAACACTGAAGCTTTCTTT. Residues: CASSLVISNTEAFF.

The CDR3 reads CASRPTSLQETQYF. The CDR3 region has the DNA TGTGCCAGCAGGCCGACTAGCCTACAAGAGACCCAGTACTTC. The gene calls are TRBV2 and TRBJ2-5; 7 nucleotides agree with TRBD2. Germline CDR1 SNHLY, CDR2 FYNNEI. V lost 6 bases and J lost 2; bases outside the gene matches: 6. The CDR3 has 14 residues.

V gene TRBV5-1 combines with J gene TRBJ1-2; 7 bases agree with TRBD1. Per the germline V gene, CDR1 is SGHRS and CDR2 is YFSETQ. This CDR3 region has 14 residues. J gave up 3 bases and V 4 bases, and 6 bases lay outside the gene matches. As DNA, the CDR3 is TGCGCCAGCAGCGTCGACAGGGCCGACTATGGCTACACCTTC. It yields the protein CASSVDRADYGYTF. The full variable domain, with the rest looked up from reference TRBV5-1 and TRBJ1-2, is KAGVTQTPRYLIKTRGQQVTLSCSPISGHRSVSWYQQTPGQGLQFLFEYFSETQRNKGNFPGRFSGRQFSNSRSEMNVSTLELGDSALYLCASSVDRADYGYTFGSGTRLTVV.

V and J are TRBV6-5 and TRBJ1-6, with TRBD1 matching over 9 bases. The length of the CDR3 is 15 residues. J lost 5 bases, V lost 7 bases, and 6 bases had no gene match. The germline CDR1 and CDR2 sequences are MNHEY and SVGAGI. The CDR3 sequence is CASTRTGAHNSPLHF. CDR3 DNA: TGTGCCAGCACTCGGACAGGGGCGCATAATTCACCCCTCCACTTT.

Only one count was recorded for this clone. This sequence joins TRBV18 and TRBJ2-7; D gene uncertain. This CDR3 comprises 12 residues. The V end lost 6 bases, the J end lost 3 bases, and 9 bases lay between the germline ends. CDR1 and CDR2 (germline): KGHSH, LQKENI. The CDR3 is CASSTSLYEQYF. DNA of the CDR3: TGTGCCAGCTCCACGTCGCTCTACGAGCAGTACTTC. Drawing the rest from reference TRBV18 and TRBJ2-7, the complete variable domain is NAGVMQNPRHLVRRRGQEARLRCSPMKGHSHVYWYRQLPEEGLKFMVYLQKENIIDESGMPKERFSAEFPKEGPSILRIQQVVRGDSAAYFCASSTSLYEQYFGPGTRLTVT.

This clone came up once. The V call is TRBV2, the J call TRBJ1-5; no reliable D call. The CDR3 has 13 amino acids. V was trimmed by 6 bases and J by 2 bases, leaving 8 bases between them. From germline, CDR1 is SNHLY and CDR2 FYNNEI. The CDR3 spells CASSRTGNQPQHF. CDR3 DNA: TGTGCCAGCAGCCGTACAGGCAATCAGCCCCAGCATTTT. Full variable domain (remainder filled in from reference TRBV2 and TRBJ1-5): EPEVTQTPSHQVTQMGQEVILRCVPISNHLYFYWYRQILGQKVEFLVSFYNNEISEKSEIFDDQFSVERPDGSNFTLKIRSTKLEDSAMYFCASSRTGNQPQHFGDGTRLSIL.

This chain joins TRBV5-1 and TRBJ2-3; TRBD2 agrees at 8 bases. V gave up 4 bases and J gave up 3 bases; unmatched junction bases: 7. The germline V gene encodes CDR1 SGHRS and CDR2 YFSETQ. The CDR3 is made up of 15 amino acids. In nucleotides, the CDR3 is TGCGCCAGCAGCATAACTAGCGGTACGACAGATACGCAGTATTTT. This codes for CASSITSGTTDTQYF.

The V and J genes are TRBV10-3 and TRBJ1-1; 7 nucleotides line up with TRBD1. The length of the CDR3 is 15 residues. Losses at the gene ends were 3 bases for V and 3 bases for J; bases not matched to a gene: 7. Germline CDR1 reads ENHRY; CDR2 reads SYGVKD. The CDR3 nucleotides are TGTGCCATCAGTGATCTACAGGGGAAAGACACTGAAGCTTTCTTT. Encoded protein: CAISDLQGKDTEAFF.

The rearrangement links TRBV6-1 to TRBJ2-1; D unresolved. Germline V gives CDR1 MNHNS, CDR2 SASEGT. The V end lost 2 bases, the J end lost 9 bases, and 11 bases lay between the germline ends. This CDR3 is built from 13 residues. The CDR3 bases are TGTGCCAGCAGTGAAAACTTACGCGTTGAGCAGTTCTTC. Protein: CASSENLRVEQFF.

The chain joins TRBV7-3 to TRBJ2-1, with TRBD2 matching 7 bases. CDR3 size: 18 residues. The V segment lost 1 base and the J segment 4 bases; nucleotides outside the gene matches: 13. Germline CDR1 reads SGHTA; CDR2 reads FQGTGA. In nucleotides, the CDR3 is TGTGCCAGCAGCTTAAGGGGTGTTCCTTCCGGGGGGTACAATGAGCAGTTCTTC. Residues: CASSLRGVPSGGYNEQFF.

This sequence joins TRBV5-1 and TRBJ2-1, with 7 positions matching TRBD2. The CDR3 totals 15 residues. Germline trimming cut 0 bases from V and 4 bases from J; bases unmatched to any gene: 4. Germline V gene data show CDR1 as SGHRS and CDR2 as YFSETQ. The CDR3 nucleotides are TGCGCCAGCAGCTTGGGAGCGGGGCCATACAATGAGCAGTTCTTC. Translated: CASSLGAGPYNEQFF.

The chain recombines TRBV12-3 or TRBV12-4 with TRBJ2-2; D ambiguous. V was clipped by 1 base and J by 4 bases, with 4 bases between them. The CDR3 has 13 residues. CDR3 bases: TGTGCCAGCAGTTTAGTGATCACCGGGGAGCTGTTTTTT. It codes for CASSLVITGELFF.